Below, one TCR beta chain is given with its context. As yet, its antigen is unknown. This specimen comes from a study of blood T cells in healthy people across ages. CDR3 length: 16 amino acids. The V gene's germline CDR1 is SQVTM and CDR2 ANQGSEA. It was with a sample-barcoded 5' primer and a J-beta primer mix that a second PCR of about 6 to 12 cycles was run. MiXCR, run by TCRdb on the 5' RACE reads, gives a single entry per CDR3 protein. The sample has 800,000 to 950,000 distinct CDR3 sequences, around 36% seen once. Isolation of PBMCs gave at least 7 million cells per sample. Whole-study results and caveats: As age increased, TCR beta diversity per million T cells fell in a roughly linear fashion.

Sequencing was carried out using blood. The source is a man aged 18 to 29 in good health. This chain joins TRBV29-1 and TRBJ2-5, with 9 bases identical to TRBD1. The closer fit of TRBJ2-7 to the DNA end suggests the J call may be wrong. The CDR3: CSVEDRTGGDSYEQYF. DNA of the CDR3: TGCAGCGTTGAAGATCGCACAGGGGGCGATTCCTACGAGCAGTACTTC.